One sample yielded the 7 T cell receptor beta chains listed below, sequenced in a study of cytomegalovirus exposure and HLA in healthy donors. Method: immunoSEQ multiplex PCR; TCRdb's copy keeps in-frame clones and lacks some. The sample holds over 200,000 clones, over 70% seen once. What was sequenced was PBMCs. The receptors shown here come from a young woman in good health and CMV-seropositive.

The chain is built from TRBV4-3 and TRBJ1-1; a weak D match, TRBD1 (6 bases). The CDR3 extends over 16 amino acids. Germline loops: CDR1 LGHNA, CDR2 YSLEER. V was clipped by 1 base and J by 5 bases, with 17 bases between them. CDR3 nucleotide sequence: TGCGCCAGCAGCCAAGCCTACAGGGATGGGAGGACTGAAGCTTTCTTT. It encodes CASSQAYRDGRTEAFF.

This chain links TRBV2 with TRBJ1-4; TRBD1 is a possible D gene (5 bases). The V gene's germline CDR1 is SNHLY and CDR2 FYNNEI. The CDR3 is made up of 14 amino acids. V was cut by 3 bases and J by 5 bases, with 10 bases left in between. The CDR3, as DNA: TGTGCCAGCAGTGAGAGCAGGGTAAATGAAAAACTGTTTTTT. It encodes CASSESRVNEKLFF.

This clone has a single count. The genes are TRBV18 and TRBJ1-5; D ambiguous. The ends were cut back, 4 bases at V and 4 bases at J, with 8 bases in the middle. From germline, CDR1 is KGHSH and CDR2 LQKENI. The CDR3 has 13 amino acids. The CDR3 DNA reads as TGTGCCAGCTCACGAGAAGGGAATCAGCCCCAGCATTTT. Amino acid sequence: CASSREGNQPQHF.

This clone has only one observation. The rearrangement joins TRBV4-3 to TRBJ2-2, with D possibly matching TRBD1 (5 bases). Germline CDR1 reads LGHNA; CDR2 reads YSLEER. V shed 1 base and J shed 7 bases, with 16 bases lying between them. This CDR3 has 16 residues. The DNA for the CDR3 is TGCGCCAGCAGCCAAGGAAAGTCAGGGCGGTACGGGGAGCTGTTTTTT. Residues: CASSQGKSGRYGELFF.

This chain joins TRBV18 and TRBJ1-2; TRBD1 might be the D (5 bases). The CDR3 loop spans 16 amino acids. The V gene lost 2 bases and the J gene lost 7 bases, with 20 bases spanning the gap. Germline values: CDR1 KGHSH, CDR2 LQKENI. This CDR3 reads CASSPGQGTVSFGYTF. Written as DNA, the CDR3 is TGTGCCAGCTCACCAGGGCAGGGCACAGTATCGTTTGGCTACACCTTC.

The V call is TRBV25-1, the J call TRBJ1-2, with D possibly matching TRBD1 (5 bases). Germline CDR1 and CDR2: MGHDK and SYGVNS. Trimming took 2 bases from V and 8 from J, leaving 12 bases between them. The CDR3 is 13 amino acids. CDR3 in amino acids: CASSEPTWGGYTF. The CDR3, as DNA: TGTGCCAGCAGTGAACCGACATGGGGGGGCTACACCTTC.

The chain has TRBV5-1 and TRBJ1-3, with a weak D call TRBD1 (5 bases). Per germline, CDR1 SGHRS and CDR2 YFSETQ. V gave up 4 bases and J gave up 6 bases, with 14 bases separating them. This CDR3 is 14 amino acids long. In DNA, the CDR3 is TGCGCCAGCAGCCCCACCCAGGGCGTAAACACCATATATTTT. It codes for CASSPTQGVNTIYF. Full variable domain (remainder filled in from reference TRBV5-1 and TRBJ1-3): KAGVTQTPRYLIKTRGQQVTLSCSPISGHRSVSWYQQTPGQGLQFLFEYFSETQRNKGNFPGRFSGRQFSNSRSEMNVSTLELGDSALYLCASSPTQGVNTIYFGEGSWLTVV.